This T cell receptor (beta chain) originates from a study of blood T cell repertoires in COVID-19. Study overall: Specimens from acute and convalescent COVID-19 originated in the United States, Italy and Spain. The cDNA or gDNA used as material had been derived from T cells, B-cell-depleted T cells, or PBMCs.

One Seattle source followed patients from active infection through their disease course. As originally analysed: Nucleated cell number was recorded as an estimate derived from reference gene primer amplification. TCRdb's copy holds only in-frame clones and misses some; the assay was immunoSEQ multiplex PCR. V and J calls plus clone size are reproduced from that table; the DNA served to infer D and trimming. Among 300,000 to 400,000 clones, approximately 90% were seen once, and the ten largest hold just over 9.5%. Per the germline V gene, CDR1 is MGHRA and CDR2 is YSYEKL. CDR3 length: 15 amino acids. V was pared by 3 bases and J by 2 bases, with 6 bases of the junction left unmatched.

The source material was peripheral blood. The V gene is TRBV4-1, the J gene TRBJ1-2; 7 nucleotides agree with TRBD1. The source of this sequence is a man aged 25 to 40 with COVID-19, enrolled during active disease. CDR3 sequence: CASSQGPGGNYGYTF. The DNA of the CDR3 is TGCGCCAGCAGCCAGGGACCAGGGGGGAACTATGGCTACACCTTC.